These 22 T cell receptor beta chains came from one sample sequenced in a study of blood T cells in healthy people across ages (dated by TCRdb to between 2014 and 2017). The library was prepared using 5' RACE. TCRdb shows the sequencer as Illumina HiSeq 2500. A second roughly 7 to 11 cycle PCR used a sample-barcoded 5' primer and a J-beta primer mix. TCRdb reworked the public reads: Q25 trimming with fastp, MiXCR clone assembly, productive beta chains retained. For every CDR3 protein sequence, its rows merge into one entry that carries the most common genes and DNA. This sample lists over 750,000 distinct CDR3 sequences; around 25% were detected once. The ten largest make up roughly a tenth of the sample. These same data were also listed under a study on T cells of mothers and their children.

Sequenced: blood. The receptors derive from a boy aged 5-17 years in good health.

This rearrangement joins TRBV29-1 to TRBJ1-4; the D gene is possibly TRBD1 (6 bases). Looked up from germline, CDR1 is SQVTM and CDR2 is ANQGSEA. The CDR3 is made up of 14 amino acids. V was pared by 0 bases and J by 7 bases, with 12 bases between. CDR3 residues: CSVEEQGMGEKLFF. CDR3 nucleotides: TGCAGCGTTGAAGAACAGGGTATGGGTGAAAAACTGTTTTTT.

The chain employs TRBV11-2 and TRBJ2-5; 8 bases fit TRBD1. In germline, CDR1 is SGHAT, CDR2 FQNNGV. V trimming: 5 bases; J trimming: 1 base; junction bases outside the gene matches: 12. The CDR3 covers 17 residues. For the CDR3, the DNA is TGTGCCAGCAGCGCTCGGGACAGGCCGGAACCCCAAGAGACCCAGTACTTC. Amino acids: CASSARDRPEPQETQYF.

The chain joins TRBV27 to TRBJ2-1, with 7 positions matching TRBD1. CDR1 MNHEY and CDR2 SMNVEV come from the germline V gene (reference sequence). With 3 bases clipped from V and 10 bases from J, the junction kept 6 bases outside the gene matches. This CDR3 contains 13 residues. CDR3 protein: CASSFSYRGEQFF. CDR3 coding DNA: TGTGCCAGCAGTTTTTCATACAGGGGCGAGCAGTTCTTC.

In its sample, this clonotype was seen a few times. DNA of the CDR3: TGTGCCAGCAGCCGCGGGTCCACTAGCACAGATACGCAGTATTTT. Translation gives CASSRGSTSTDTQYF. V is TRBV6-4 and J is TRBJ2-3, with D possibly matching TRBD2 (5 bases). The CDR3 consists of 15 residues. Trimming left V 6 bases short and J 0 bases short, with 13 bases between. Germline loops: CDR1 MRHNA, CDR2 SNTAGT.

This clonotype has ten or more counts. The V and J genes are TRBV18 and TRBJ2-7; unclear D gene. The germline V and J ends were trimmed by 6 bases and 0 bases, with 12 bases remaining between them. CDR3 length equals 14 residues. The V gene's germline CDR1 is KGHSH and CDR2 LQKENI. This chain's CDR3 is CASSPDRSSYEQYF. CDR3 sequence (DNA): TGTGCCAGCTCCCCGGACCGTAGCTCCTACGAGCAGTACTTC.

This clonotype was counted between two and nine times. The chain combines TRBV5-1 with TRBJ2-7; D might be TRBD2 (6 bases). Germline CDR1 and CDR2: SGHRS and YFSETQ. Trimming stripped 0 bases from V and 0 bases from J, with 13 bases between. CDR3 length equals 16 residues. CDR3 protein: CASSLEGLLSSYEQYF. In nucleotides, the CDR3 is TGCGCCAGCAGCTTGGAGGGACTTCTTAGCTCCTACGAGCAGTACTTC.

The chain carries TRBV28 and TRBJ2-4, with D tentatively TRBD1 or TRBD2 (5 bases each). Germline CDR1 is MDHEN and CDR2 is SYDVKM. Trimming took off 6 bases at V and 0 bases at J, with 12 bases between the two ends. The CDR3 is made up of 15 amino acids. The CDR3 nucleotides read TGTGCCAGCAGGACCGAGGGGCTAGCCAAAAACATTCAGTACTTC. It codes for CASRTEGLAKNIQYF.

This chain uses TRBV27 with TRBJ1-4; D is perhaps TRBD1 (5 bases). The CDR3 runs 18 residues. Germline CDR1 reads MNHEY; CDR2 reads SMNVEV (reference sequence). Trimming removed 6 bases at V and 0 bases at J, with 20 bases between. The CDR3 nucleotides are TGTGCCAGCAGCCCGCTGAAACCCCAGGGACCAACTAATGAAAAACTGTTTTTT. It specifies CASSPLKPQGPTNEKLFF.

The CDR3 region has the DNA TGTGCCAGCATCAGAAGGGACCGTGGGACCGGGGAGCTGTTTTTT. This gives the protein CASIRRDRGTGELFF. This chain uses TRBV11-2 with TRBJ2-2; D tentatively reads TRBD1 or TRBD2 (5 bases each). This CDR3 has 15 residues. Germline CDR1 reads SGHAT; CDR2 reads FQNNGV. With 7 bases removed from V and 5 bases from J, the gap between germline ends came to 17 bases.

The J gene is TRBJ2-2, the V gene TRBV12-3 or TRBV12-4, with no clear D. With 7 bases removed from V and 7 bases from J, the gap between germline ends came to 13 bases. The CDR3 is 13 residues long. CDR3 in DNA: TGTGCCAGCAACACCCCTTTCATCGGGGAGCTGTTTTTT. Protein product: CASNTPFIGELFF.

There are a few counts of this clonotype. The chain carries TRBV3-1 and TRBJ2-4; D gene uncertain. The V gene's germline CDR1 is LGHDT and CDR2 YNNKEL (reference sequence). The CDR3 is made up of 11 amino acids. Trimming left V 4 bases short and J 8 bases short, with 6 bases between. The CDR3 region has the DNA TGTGCCAGCAGCCTCAACGACATTCAGTACTTC. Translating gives CASSLNDIQYF. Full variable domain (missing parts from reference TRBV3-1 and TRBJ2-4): DTAVSQTPKYLVTQMGNDKSIKCEQNLGHDTMYWYKQDSKKFLKIMFSYNNKELIINETVPNRFSPKSPDKAHLNLHINSLELGDSAVYFCASSLNDIQYFGAGTRLSVL.

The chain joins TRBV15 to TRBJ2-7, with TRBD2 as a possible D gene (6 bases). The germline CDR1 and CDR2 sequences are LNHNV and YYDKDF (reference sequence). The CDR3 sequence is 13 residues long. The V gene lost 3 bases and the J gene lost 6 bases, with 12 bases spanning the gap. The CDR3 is CATSSVVEGEQYF. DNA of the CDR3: TGTGCCACCAGCAGCGTCGTGGAGGGCGAGCAGTACTTC. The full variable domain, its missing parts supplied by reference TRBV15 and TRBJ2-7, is DAMVIQNPRYQVTQFGKPVTLSCSQTLNHNVMYWYQQKSSQAPKLLFHYYDKDFNNEADTPDNFQSRRPNTSFCFLDIRSPGLGDTAMYLCATSSVVEGEQYFGPGTRLTVT.

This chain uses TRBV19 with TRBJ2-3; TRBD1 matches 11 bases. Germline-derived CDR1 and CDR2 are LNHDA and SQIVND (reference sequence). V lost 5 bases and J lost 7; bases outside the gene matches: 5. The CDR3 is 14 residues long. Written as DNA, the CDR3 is TGTGCCAGTAGTCCAAGGACAGGGGGCTATACGCAGTATTTT. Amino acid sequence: CASSPRTGGYTQYF.

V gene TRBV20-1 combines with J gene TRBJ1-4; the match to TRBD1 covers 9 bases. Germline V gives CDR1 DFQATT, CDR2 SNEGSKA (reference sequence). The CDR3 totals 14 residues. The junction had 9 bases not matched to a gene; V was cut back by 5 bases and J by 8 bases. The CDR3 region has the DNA TGCAGTGCTCGAGGTGGGACAGGGCAAGAAAAACTGTTTTTT. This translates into CSARGGTGQEKLFF.

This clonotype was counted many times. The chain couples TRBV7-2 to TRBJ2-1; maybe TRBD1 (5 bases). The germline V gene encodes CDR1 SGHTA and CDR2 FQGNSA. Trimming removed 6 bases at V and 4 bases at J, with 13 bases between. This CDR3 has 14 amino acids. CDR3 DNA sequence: TGTGCCAGCAGAAGGGGTACAGAATACAATGAGCAGTTCTTC. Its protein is CASRRGTEYNEQFF.

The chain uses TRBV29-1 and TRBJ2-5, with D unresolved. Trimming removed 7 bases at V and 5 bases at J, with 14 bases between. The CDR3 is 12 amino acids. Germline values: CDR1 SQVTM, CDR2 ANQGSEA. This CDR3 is CSARESLETQYF. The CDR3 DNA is TGCAGCGCTAGAGAGAGTCTGGAGACCCAGTACTTC.

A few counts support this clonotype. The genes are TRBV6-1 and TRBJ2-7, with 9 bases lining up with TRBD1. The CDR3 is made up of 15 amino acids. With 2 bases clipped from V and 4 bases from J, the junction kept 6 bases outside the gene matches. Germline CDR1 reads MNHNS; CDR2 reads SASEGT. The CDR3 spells CASSEFKGQGYEQYF. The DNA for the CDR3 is TGTGCCAGCAGTGAATTCAAGGGACAGGGATACGAGCAGTACTTC.

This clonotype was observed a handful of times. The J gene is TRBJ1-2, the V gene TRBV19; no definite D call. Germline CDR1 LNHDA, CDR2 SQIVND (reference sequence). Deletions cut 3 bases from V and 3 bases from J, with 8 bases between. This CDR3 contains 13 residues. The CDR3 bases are TGTGCCAGTAGTATCCCGCCTGACTATGGCTACACCTTC. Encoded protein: CASSIPPDYGYTF.

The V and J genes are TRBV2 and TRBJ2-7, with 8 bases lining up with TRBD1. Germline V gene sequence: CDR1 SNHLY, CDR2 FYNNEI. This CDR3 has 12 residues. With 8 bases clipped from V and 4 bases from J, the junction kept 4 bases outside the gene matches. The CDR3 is CASGRGRYEQYF. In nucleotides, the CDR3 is TGTGCCAGCGGCAGGGGGCGATACGAGCAGTACTTC.

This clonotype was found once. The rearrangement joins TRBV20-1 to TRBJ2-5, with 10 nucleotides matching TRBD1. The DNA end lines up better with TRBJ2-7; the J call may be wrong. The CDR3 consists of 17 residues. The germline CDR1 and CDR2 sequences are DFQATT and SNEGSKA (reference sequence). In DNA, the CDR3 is TGCAGTGCTACCGGGACAGGGGAGATTTGGGGACCCTACGAGCAGTACTTC. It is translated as CSATGTGEIWGPYEQYF.

The CDR3 region is CASSERVLIYTDTQYF. CDR3 DNA sequence: TGTGCCAGCAGTGAACGGGTGCTGATTTACACAGATACGCAGTATTTT. The V gene is TRBV6-1, the J gene TRBJ2-3; no clear D gene. CDR3 length equals 16 residues. Germline CDR1 reads MNHNS; CDR2 reads SASEGT. The ends were cut back, 2 bases at V and 2 bases at J, with 14 bases in the middle.

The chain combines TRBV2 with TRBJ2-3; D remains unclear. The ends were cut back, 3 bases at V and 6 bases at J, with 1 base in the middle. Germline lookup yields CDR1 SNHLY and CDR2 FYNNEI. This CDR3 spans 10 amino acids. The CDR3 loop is CASSEDTQYF. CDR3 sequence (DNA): TGTGCCAGCAGTGAGGATACGCAGTATTTT.